This TCR beta chain was captured by sequencing in a study of CD8 T cells in Susac syndrome. Across the whole study: There were Susac syndrome patients who were therapy-naive at blood draw, others on corticosteroids, and others on intravenous immunoglobulin alone.

The authors carried out high-throughput sequencing of TCR beta. They applied it to CD8+ and CD4+ T cells obtained from blood. FACS was used to enrich TEMRA cells, whereas the CD8+ and CD4+ T cells were obtained by negative isolation. Per the germline V gene, CDR1 is KGHSH and CDR2 is LQKENI. Between the trimmed V and J ends, which lost 1 base and 4 bases, there was a span of 7 bases. This CDR3 contains 13 residues. Reverse transcription of about 0.5 to 1 ug RNA was carried out with random hexamers. Coverage of TCR beta CDR3 amplification by immunoSEQ multiplex PCR extended to 54 Vbeta and 13 Jbeta. Each CDR3 protein is one row after TCRdb ran MiXCR on the immunoSEQ multiplex PCR reads. Among 150,000 to 190,000 distinct CDR3 sequences listed, roughly 95% were seen once.

The sequencing input was CD4+ T cells from PBMCs. The chain uses TRBV18 and TRBJ2-5, with D possibly TRBD2 on 5 matching bases. This TCR was sampled from a human donor with Susac syndrome. The CDR3 nucleotides are TGTGCCAGCTCACCACTAGCGTCAGAGACCCAGTACTTC. The encoded protein is CASSPLASETQYF.